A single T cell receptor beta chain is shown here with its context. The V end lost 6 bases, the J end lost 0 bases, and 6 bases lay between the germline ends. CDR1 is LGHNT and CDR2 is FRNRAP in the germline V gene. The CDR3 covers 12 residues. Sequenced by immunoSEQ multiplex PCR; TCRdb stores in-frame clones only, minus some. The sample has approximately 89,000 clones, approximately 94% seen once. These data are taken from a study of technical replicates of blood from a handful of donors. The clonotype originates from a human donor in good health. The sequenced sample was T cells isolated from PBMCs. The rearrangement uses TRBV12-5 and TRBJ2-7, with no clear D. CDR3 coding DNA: TGTGCTAGTGGACAGAGCTCCTACGAGCAGTACTTC. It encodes CASGQSSYEQYF.